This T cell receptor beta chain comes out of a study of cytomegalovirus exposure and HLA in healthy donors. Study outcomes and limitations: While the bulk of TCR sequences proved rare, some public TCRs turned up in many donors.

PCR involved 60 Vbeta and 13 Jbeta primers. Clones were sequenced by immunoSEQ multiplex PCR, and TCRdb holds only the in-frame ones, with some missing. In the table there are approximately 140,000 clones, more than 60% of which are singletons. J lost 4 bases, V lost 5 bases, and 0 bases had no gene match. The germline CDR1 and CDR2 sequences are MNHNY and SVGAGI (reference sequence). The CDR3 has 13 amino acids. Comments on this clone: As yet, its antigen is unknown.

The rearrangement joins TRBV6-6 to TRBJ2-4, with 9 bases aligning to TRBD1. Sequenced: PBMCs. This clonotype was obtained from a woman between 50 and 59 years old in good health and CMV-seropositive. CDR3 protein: CASSGTGKNIQYF. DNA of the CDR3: TGTGCCAGCAGTGGGACAGGGAAAAACATTCAGTACTTC.